This T cell receptor beta chain originates from a study of PD-1 blockade in classical Hodgkin lymphoma. Whole-study results and caveats: Whereas CD4+ TCR diversity had risen significantly by C4D1, CD8+ TCR diversity had not.

Turning to this clone: Its antigen is unidentified.

Time point denoted: cycle 4 day 1 (C4D1), after about 6 weeks of nivolumab. All the patients suffered relapse after autologous stem cell transplantation, and brentuximab vedotin exposure differed. Complete response, partial response or progressive disease constituted the best response categories observed. CDR1 is SGHTA and CDR2 is FQGNSA in the germline V gene. The length of the CDR3 is 15 residues. V lost 7 bases and J lost 8, with 20 bases in between. The table came from immunoSEQ multiplex PCR; TCRdb's copy has only in-frame clones and leaves some out. Seen here are over 25,000 clones, over 60% observed once, and the top ten hold roughly 3.4%.

The V and J genes are TRBV7-2 and TRBJ1-4; D not resolved. The origin of this receptor is a human donor with classical Hodgkin lymphoma. Sequenced material: peripheral blood mononuclear cells (PBMCs), taken before the fourth cycle of nivolumab. CDR3 sequence (DNA): TGTGCCAGCACCCTAGAGGTACAGTCAATCGAAAAACTGTTTTTT. Its protein is CASTLEVQSIEKLFF. Full variable domain (missing parts from reference TRBV7-2 and TRBJ1-4): GAGVSQSPSNKVTEKGKDVELRCDPISGHTALYWYRQSLGQGLEFLIYFQGNSAPDKSGLPSDRFSAERTGGSVSTLTIQRTQQEDSAVYLCASTLEVQSIEKLFFGSGTQLSVL.